This T cell receptor beta chain was sequenced during a study of blood T cell repertoires in COVID-19. Per the original data handling: Counts of nucleated cells, estimated from reference gene primer amplification, were obtained. Assay: immunoSEQ multiplex PCR; the TCRdb copy retains only in-frame clones and omits some. The V and J calls and clone size come from that table; D and trimming were worked out from the DNA. The sample lists 200,000 to 250,000 clones, around 90% occurring once. The CDR3 is 12 residues long. V lost 4 bases and J lost 5, with 8 bases in between. The rearrangement uses TRBV12-3 or TRBV12-4 and TRBJ1-2, with unresolved D. This clonotype was obtained from a woman between 18 and 29 years old who had recovered from COVID-19. The sequenced material came from peripheral blood. The CDR3 sequence: CASSSVLYGYTF. Here the CDR3 DNA reads TGTGCCAGCAGTTCGGTACTATATGGCTACACCTTC.